The 10 T cell receptor beta chains reported below all come from one sample, sequenced in a study of identical twins. TCRdb processed the 5' RACE reads anew with MiXCR; each CDR3 protein has one entry. The sample lists about 340,000 distinct CDR3 sequences, 10% to 15% occurring once. This same sample was also taken into another study, of yellow fever vaccine responses in identical twins.

Sequencing used CD8+ T cells sorted from blood. These receptors were taken from a woman between 18 and 29 years old in good health.

The chain links TRBV6-5 to TRBJ2-6; D remains ambiguous. CDR3 size: 16 residues. V gave up 1 base and J gave up 0 bases, with 7 bases separating them. Germline V gives CDR1 MNHEY, CDR2 SVGAGI. CDR3 residues: CASSYYRVSGANVLTF. The CDR3 region has the DNA TGTGCCAGCAGTTACTACAGAGTCTCTGGGGCCAACGTCCTGACTTTC.

This clonotype was counted many times. This rearrangement joins TRBV12-3 or TRBV12-4 to TRBJ2-4; D is unresolved. The CDR3 loop spans 12 amino acids. Between the trimmed V and J ends, which lost 5 bases and 7 bases, there was a span of 9 bases. CDR3: CASSPTRNIQYF. The CDR3 DNA reads as TGTGCCAGCAGTCCGACCAGGAACATTCAGTACTTC.

This chain connects TRBV15 to TRBJ2-5; tentative D call: TRBD2 (6 bases). V was cut by 3 bases and J by 4 bases, with 15 bases left in between. Germline V gives CDR1 LNHNV, CDR2 YYDKDF (reference sequence). The CDR3 runs 15 residues. CDR3 protein: CATSSLGLSGETQYF. The DNA of the CDR3 is TGTGCCACCAGCAGCCTGGGACTTTCCGGAGAGACCCAGTACTTC.

The V gene is TRBV7-2, the J gene TRBJ2-7; D uncertain. The V end lost 1 base, the J end lost 4 bases, and 14 bases lay between the germline ends. There are 15 residues in the CDR3. Germline CDR1 reads SGHTA; CDR2 reads FQGNSA. CDR3 amino acids: CASSLGLAAWYEQYF. The DNA for the CDR3 is TGTGCCAGCAGCTTAGGGCTGGCGGCCTGGTACGAGCAGTACTTC. Full variable domain (missing parts from reference TRBV7-2 and TRBJ2-7): GAGVSQSPSNKVTEKGKDVELRCDPISGHTALYWYRQSLGQGLEFLIYFQGNSAPDKSGLPSDRFSAERTGGSVSTLTIQRTQQEDSAVYLCASSLGLAAWYEQYFGPGTRLTVT.

A few counts support this clonotype. The gene calls are TRBV4-1 and TRBJ2-7, with D unclear. The CDR3 has 11 residues. The germline V and J ends were trimmed by 8 bases and 2 bases, with 7 bases remaining between them. Per the germline V gene, CDR1 is MGHRA and CDR2 is YSYEKL. CDR3 residues: CASRGPYEQYF. CDR3 sequence (DNA): TGCGCCAGCCGCGGCCCCTACGAGCAGTACTTC.

This clonotype was seen only a few times. The chain is built from TRBV6-1 and TRBJ1-1; 8 nucleotides agree with TRBD1. The germline CDR1 and CDR2 sequences are MNHNS and SASEGT. The CDR3 consists of 17 residues. J gave up 3 bases and V 3 bases, and 12 bases lay outside the gene matches. The CDR3 DNA is TGTGCCAGCAGTGAGAATCCCAGGACAGGGTTGGACACTGAAGCTTTCTTT. Amino acids: CASSENPRTGLDTEAFF.

This clonotype showed up just a few times. The chain uses TRBV12-3 or TRBV12-4 and TRBJ2-1; unclear D gene. V was clipped by 1 base and J by 6 bases, with 13 bases between them. The CDR3 totals 15 residues. The CDR3 sequence is CASSLGFPFSNEQFF. Here the CDR3 DNA reads TGTGCCAGCAGTTTAGGGTTTCCATTTTCCAATGAGCAGTTCTTC.

V gene TRBV20-1 combines with J gene TRBJ2-3, with 7 bases aligning to TRBD2. Losses at the gene ends were 7 bases for V and 5 bases for J; bases not matched to a gene: 12. CDR3 length: 14 amino acids. Germline CDR1 reads DFQATT; CDR2 reads SNEGSKA (reference sequence). The CDR3 is CSDTYREARDTQYF. Written as DNA, the CDR3 is TGCAGTGATACATACCGGGAGGCGAGAGATACGCAGTATTTT.

This sequence joins TRBV9 and TRBJ2-3; weak D call: TRBD1 (6 bases). The CDR3 contains 13 residues. Germline V gives CDR1 SGDLS, CDR2 YYNGEE. V lost 4 bases, J lost 5 bases, and 11 bases lay in between. The CDR3 sequence is CASSLQGKDTQYF. CDR3 coding DNA: TGTGCCAGCAGCTTACAGGGAAAAGATACGCAGTATTTT. Looking up the rest from reference TRBV9 and TRBJ2-3 gives the full variable domain: DSGVTQTPKHLITATGQRVTLRCSPRSGDLSVYWYQQSLDQGLQFLIQYYNGEERAKGNILERFSAQQFPDLHSELNLSSLELGDSALYFCASSLQGKDTQYFGPGTRLTVL.

This clonotype was recorded a few times. The chain recombines TRBV12-5 with TRBJ1-2, with a weak D call TRBD1 (5 bases). The V end was cut by 5 bases, the J end by 8 bases, with 15 bases between. The CDR3 is 13 residues long. Germline V gene lookup returns CDR1 LGHNT and CDR2 FRNRAP. The CDR3 DNA reads TGTGCTAGTGGTCCCATGGGGCTTGGGGGCTACACCTTC. Its translation is CASGPMGLGGYTF.